The clone carrying this T cell receptor (beta chain) has more than one count but fewer than ten. Researchers ran the PCR with 60 Vbeta and 13 Jbeta primers. Measured with immunoSEQ multiplex PCR; TCRdb has only the in-frame clones, and not every one. The table has approximately 190,000 clones, 87% seen once. Germline V gives CDR1 SGHDT, CDR2 YYEEEE. V lost 6 bases to trimming and J lost 0 bases, with 9 bases between them. The CDR3 has 13 amino acids. These data are taken from a study of cytomegalovirus exposure and HLA in healthy donors. Source material: PBMCs. The sequence derives from a boy aged 2-9 years in good health and CMV-seronegative. The chain links TRBV5-6 to TRBJ2-5; D possibly corresponds to TRBD1 (6 bases). CDR3 DNA: TGTGCCAGCAAGGACAGTAACCAAGAGACCCAGTACTTC. Its translation is CASKDSNQETQYF.